This T cell receptor (beta chain) was found in a study of T cells after yellow fever vaccination. Study results and caveats: It was a weaker secondary response, yet one that peaked faster, at day 5 versus 15.

Regarding this clonotype: Its antigen is as yet unknown.

Production of TCR cDNA was by 5'RACE template switching, which also added a universal primer site and UMIs. TCRdb analysed the 5' RACE reads with MiXCR anew, one entry per CDR3 protein. Among some 670,000 distinct CDR3 sequences listed, 12% were seen once. V was pared by 5 bases and J by 6 bases, with 28 bases between. There are 19 residues in the CDR3. The chain has TRBV12-3 or TRBV12-4 and TRBJ2-2; D possibly corresponds to TRBD1 (7 bases). The sequence derives from a man between 25 and 39 years old who received the YFV17D yellow fever vaccine. This material consisted of PBMCs, taken on the day of the yellow fever booster vaccination. The CDR3 reads CASSPLPLRETGRPGELFF. The CDR3 bases are TGTGCCAGCAGTCCCCTCCCCCTTCGGGAGACAGGGCGCCCCGGGGAGCTGTTTTTT.